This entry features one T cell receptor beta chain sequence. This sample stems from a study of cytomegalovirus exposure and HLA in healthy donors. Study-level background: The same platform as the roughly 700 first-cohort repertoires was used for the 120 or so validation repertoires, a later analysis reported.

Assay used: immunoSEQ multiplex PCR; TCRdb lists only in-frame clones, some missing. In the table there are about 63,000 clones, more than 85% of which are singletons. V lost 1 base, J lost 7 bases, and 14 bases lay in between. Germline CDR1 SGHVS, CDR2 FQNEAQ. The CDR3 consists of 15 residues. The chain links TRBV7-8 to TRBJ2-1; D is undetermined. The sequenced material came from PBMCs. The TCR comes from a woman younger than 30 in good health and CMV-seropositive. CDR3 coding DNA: TGTGCCAGCAGCTTAGTCCTGGGCCGCTGGAATGAGCAGTTCTTC. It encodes CASSLVLGRWNEQFF. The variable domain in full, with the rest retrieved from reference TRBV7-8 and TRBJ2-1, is GAGVSQSPRYKVAKRGQDVALRCDPISGHVSLFWYQQALGQGPEFLTYFQNEAQLDKSGLPSDRFFAERPEGSVSTLKIQRTQQEDSAVYLCASSLVLGRWNEQFFGPGTRLTVL.